What follows describes a single T cell receptor (beta chain). The V and J ends lost 0 bases and 6 bases, in that order; junction bases with no gene match: 5. The CDR3 has 16 amino acids. Germline-derived CDR1 and CDR2 are SGHTA and FQGNSA. This sample was taken from a study of blood T cell repertoires in COVID-19. Study-wide background: Specimens from acute and convalescent COVID-19 originated in the United States, Italy and Spain. T cells, B-cell-depleted T cells, or PBMCs provided the cDNA or gDNA that served as material.

In the original workflow: Researchers report that nucleated cell counts were estimated from reference gene primer amplification. Method: immunoSEQ multiplex PCR; TCRdb's copy keeps in-frame clones and lacks some. That table is the source of V, J and clone size, and D and trimming were worked out from the DNA. The sample includes around 67,000 clones, approximately 86% of them seen just once. Sequences were obtained from peripheral blood. The receptor was derived from a man older than 75 with active COVID-19. V gene TRBV7-2 combines with J gene TRBJ2-5; TRBD1 agrees at 12 bases. The CDR3 spells CASSLAGTGGRKTQYF. CDR3 sequence (DNA): TGTGCCAGCAGCTTAGCCGGGACAGGGGGCCGGAAGACCCAGTACTTC.